A selection of T cell receptor beta chains follows, all from one sample in a study of radiotherapy plus CTLA-4 blockade in lung cancer. The assay was immunoSEQ multiplex PCR, and TCRdb's table has in-frame clones only and misses some. The sample includes about 38,000 clones, over 65% seen only once; the top ten take less than 9%. The sample consisted of peripheral blood, taken from a patient treated with radiotherapy plus ipilimumab. These receptors came from a human donor with non-small cell lung cancer who had stable disease on radiotherapy plus ipilimumab. The conserved cysteine and the conserved F or W are not part of the CDR3 here. Clone size is shown for a subset of rows, as once, few, many or a class of expanded clone.

TRBJ2-2	TRBV11-3	-	ASTRDPGSGELF
TRBJ1-2	TRBV27	-	ASRPNRVNYGYT
TRBJ1-2	TRBV14	-	ASSVSPGQGMSYT
TRBJ1-3	TRBV23-1	few	ASSPTRRGGERNTIY
TRBJ1-6	TRBV5-4	few	ASSTAVVGSPLH
TRBJ1-1	TRBV7-9	-	ASTPRIEGDTEAF
TRBJ1-5	TRBV7-2	-	ASSRRTGAYQPQH
TRBJ1-1	TRBV10-3	-	AIQELNTEAF
TRBJ1-2	TRBV6-1	-	ASRDSSIGGYT
TRBJ1-1	TRBV2	once	ASSRDRLEKAF
TRBJ1-2	TRBV19	-	ASSIWREGGYT
TRBJ2-5	TRBV5-1	-	ASRITGDITETQY
TRBJ1-4	TRBV28	-	ASSSQGLEKLF